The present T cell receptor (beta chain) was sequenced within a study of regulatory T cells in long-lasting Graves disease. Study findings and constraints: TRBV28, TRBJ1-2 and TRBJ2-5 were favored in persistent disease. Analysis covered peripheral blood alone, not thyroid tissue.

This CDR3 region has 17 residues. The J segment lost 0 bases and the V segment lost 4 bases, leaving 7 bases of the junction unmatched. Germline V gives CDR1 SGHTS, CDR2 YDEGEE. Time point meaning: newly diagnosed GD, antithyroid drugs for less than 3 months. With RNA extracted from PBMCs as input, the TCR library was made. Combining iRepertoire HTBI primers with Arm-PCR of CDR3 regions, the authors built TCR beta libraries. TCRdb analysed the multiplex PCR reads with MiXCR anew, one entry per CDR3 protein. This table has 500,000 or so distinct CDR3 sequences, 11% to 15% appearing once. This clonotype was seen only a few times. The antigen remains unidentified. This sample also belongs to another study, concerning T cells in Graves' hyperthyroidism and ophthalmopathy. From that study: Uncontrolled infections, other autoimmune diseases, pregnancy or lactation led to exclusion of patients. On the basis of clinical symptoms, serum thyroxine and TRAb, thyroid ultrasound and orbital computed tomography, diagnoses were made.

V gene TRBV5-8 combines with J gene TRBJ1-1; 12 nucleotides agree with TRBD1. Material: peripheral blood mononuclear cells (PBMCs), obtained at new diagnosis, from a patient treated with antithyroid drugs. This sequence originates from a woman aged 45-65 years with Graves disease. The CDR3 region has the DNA TGTGCCAGCAGCAAGGGGACAGGGGGCATTTTGAACACTGAAGCTTTCTTT. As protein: CASSKGTGGILNTEAFF.